This T cell receptor beta chain came from a study of T cells and copy number aberrations in small-cell lung cancer (dated by TCRdb to about 2021). In the study overall: To relate T cell metrics to mutations and copy number aberrations, the same tumor regions underwent both TCR repertoire sequencing and whole-exome sequencing. Tumor TCR data existed for about 17 patients, and 11 to 15 patients had TCR data from both tumor tissue and normal tissue.

Summary of the overall study and its limitations: Because surgical resection is uncommon in small-cell lung cancer, the study was limited by a small sample size, and the findings need validation. All specimens consisted of formalin-fixed paraffin-embedded tissue, which is known to introduce sequencing artifacts. Tumors had lower T-cell density, richness and clonality than adjacent lung tissue, though the difference in density was not significant.

From cysteine to phenylalanine, the CDR3 is 14 amino acids long. The read is trimmed to its CDR3 DNA, 42 bases read in frame from base 1. A distance of 11 bases separates the germline ends of V and J, which lose 5 bases and 1 base respectively. Looking up the germline V gene yields CDR1 SGHAT and CDR2 FQNNGV. Donors were patients with limited-stage small-cell lung cancer who underwent surgical resection in Hangzhou, China, between about 2007 and 2021. All donors had upfront surgery without preoperative chemotherapy or radiotherapy, and none received immunotherapy before or after surgery. All 20 or so patients in the sequenced cohort were identified as smokers or heavy second-hand smokers. Adjacent normal lung was collected at least 2 cm from the tumor margin and was confirmed morphologically free of malignant cells by two pathologists. The study used multi-region TCR-beta sequencing of resected limited-stage small-cell lung cancers together with tumor-adjacent lung tissue to characterize T cell repertoire heterogeneity. Genomic DNA was extracted from FFPE tissue using the AllPrep DNA/RNA FFPE Kit (Qiagen).

TCR-beta CDR3 regions were amplified from genomic DNA with the immunoSEQ hsTCRB Kit using multiplexed V- and J-gene primers. Unique DNA barcodes were added in a second PCR, and the samples were pooled together with one negative control and one positive control. An Illumina MiSeq running a 150-cycle paired-end protocol was used to sequence the pooled TCR-beta libraries. The paper's processing steps were these. Adaptive Biotechnologies processed the raw sequencing data and produced a report containing normalized, annotated TCR-beta repertoires. T-cell density was calculated by normalizing TCR-beta templates to usable DNA, with usable DNA estimated through amplification of housekeeping genes. Richness counted unique rearrangements, and clonality was defined as 1 minus Pielou's evenness. TCRdb provides this immuneACCESS table in a form limited to in-frame rearrangements. Some clones are lacking; in checked studies, under half of them reflect an unresolved V gene, and why the rest are absent is not known. The DNA was the basis for D and trimming; V, J and clone size are from that table. In this sample the table shows around 9,200 clones, 75% to 80% of which occur a single time. The top ten clonotypes cover under 35% of the sample.

Concerning this clone: Its antigen specificity is not known. Base qualities are not recorded, but no much larger clone differs from it by a single base.

The chain couples TRBV11-2 to TRBJ2-5; the D gene is not confidently resolved. The sequenced sample consisted of normal tissue next to the tumor. This sequence was found in a man aged 55-75 years with small cell lung cancer. The nucleotides read TGTGCCAGCAGCCGCCCGGGTGCCCAAGAGACCCAGTACTTC. Its translation is CASSRPGAQETQYF.